Shown below are 10 T cell receptor beta chains from a single sample sequenced in a study of blood T cell repertoires in COVID-19. TCRdb's table, derived via immunoSEQ multiplex PCR, lists solely in-frame clones and lacks some. The sample comprises 120,000 or so clones, approximately 83% of which are singletons, and 12% rests with the top ten. Material: peripheral blood. All receptors come from a man aged 55-75 years with acute or convalescent COVID-19.

The table lists this clone with a count of one. J is TRBJ2-5 and V is TRBV28; no firm D call. The CDR3 has 15 amino acids. Trimming pared 8 bases from V and 5 bases from J, leaving 21 bases between. From germline, CDR1 is MDHEN and CDR2 SYDVKM. The CDR3 region has the DNA TGTGCCAGCGGAAATCGGGTGTCCCTCGGGGAGACCCAGTACTTC. This sequence encodes CASGNRVSLGETQYF.

This clone was seen only a few times. J is TRBJ2-1 and V is TRBV7-9; 7 bases align to TRBD2. Germline-derived CDR1 and CDR2 are SEHNR and FQNEAQ (reference sequence). V was pared by 5 bases and J by 9 bases, with 19 bases of the junction left unmatched. This CDR3 spans 17 amino acids. The CDR3 DNA reads TGTGCCAGCAGCCCACCGCCCCGACTAGCCCTAAACGGTGAGCAGTTCTTC. It encodes CASSPPPRLALNGEQFF.

This chain links TRBV28 with TRBJ2-5; the D is unclear. The CDR3 consists of 14 residues. In germline, CDR1 is MDHEN, CDR2 SYDVKM. V was pared by 1 base and J by 2 bases, with 8 bases between. CDR3 region: CASSLSGSQETQYF. CDR3 in DNA: TGTGCCAGCAGTTTATCGGGTTCTCAAGAGACCCAGTACTTC.

In this sample, this clone turned up once. This sequence joins TRBV28 and TRBJ1-2; 7 bases match TRBD1. The CDR3 sequence is 12 residues long. V shed 8 bases, J shed 7 bases, and the junction held 7 bases outside the gene matches. Germline CDR1 MDHEN, CDR2 SYDVKM. Written as DNA, the CDR3 is TGTGCCAGCCGTAGGGGGCATGGTGGCTACACCTTC. It specifies CASRRGHGGYTF.

Relative to its sample, this clone is medium-sized. The rearrangement uses TRBV6-5 and TRBJ2-7, with a tentative D call TRBD1 (6 bases). Germline V gene lookup returns CDR1 MNHEY and CDR2 SVGAGI. The CDR3 totals 14 residues. The V and J ends lost 6 bases and 9 bases respectively, with 21 bases between them. The CDR3 loop reads CASRPGVSGSLQYF. The DNA of the CDR3 is TGTGCCAGCAGGCCAGGGGTCAGTGGTTCGCTGCAGTACTTC.

The chain couples TRBV18 to TRBJ1-6; D is possibly TRBD1 (6 bases). V was cut by 5 bases and J by 6 bases, with 11 bases left in between. CDR3 length: 14 residues. Germline CDR1 KGHSH, CDR2 LQKENI. In nucleotides, the CDR3 is TGTGCCAGCTCAGCAGGGGTGGGTAATTCACCCCTCCACTTT. Its translation is CASSAGVGNSPLHF.

This clone turned up a few times. The rearrangement uses TRBV5-1 and TRBJ2-3; 7 bases line up with TRBD1. The length of the CDR3 is 13 residues. The V segment lost 4 bases and the J segment 5 bases; nucleotides outside the gene matches: 4. Germline lookup yields CDR1 SGHRS and CDR2 YFSETQ. CDR3 sequence (DNA): TGCGCCAGCAGCCCACAGGGGATAGATACGCAGTATTTT. This encodes CASSPQGIDTQYF.

Concerning this clone: This sample includes further DNA sequences coding for the same CDR3. The chain links TRBV9 to TRBJ2-1; D ambiguous. Germline-derived CDR1 and CDR2 are SGDLS and YYNGEE. Deletions cut 0 bases from V and 4 bases from J, with 11 bases between. This CDR3 comprises 15 residues. CDR3 loop: CASSVGGSLYNEQFF. The CDR3 DNA reads as TGTGCCAGCAGCGTAGGTGGTAGCCTATACAATGAGCAGTTCTTC. Using reference TRBV9 and TRBJ2-1 for the parts outside the CDR3, the full variable domain is DSGVTQTPKHLITATGQRVTLRCSPRSGDLSVYWYQQSLDQGLQFLIQYYNGEERAKGNILERFSAQQFPDLHSELNLSSLELGDSALYFCASSVGGSLYNEQFFGPGTRLTVL.

This clone was recorded once. The chain links TRBV11-2 to TRBJ2-3; TRBD2 aligns across 9 bases. The CDR3 contains 16 residues. V shed 1 base, J shed 2 bases, and the junction held 4 bases outside the gene matches. CDR1 and CDR2 from the germline V gene are SGHAT and FQNNGV. In DNA, the CDR3 is TGTGCCAGCAGCTTAGCGGGGACTAGCTTCACAGATACGCAGTATTTT. Translating it yields CASSLAGTSFTDTQYF.

The CDR3 nucleotides read TGTGCCAGTAGCTGGGACAGGGACACTGAAGCTTTCTTT. This codes for CASSWDRDTEAFF. The chain recombines TRBV19 with TRBJ1-1; 9 bases match TRBD1. Trimming cost V 6 bases and J 3 bases; bases outside gene matches: 2. The V gene's germline CDR1 is LNHDA and CDR2 SQIVND (reference sequence). There are 13 residues in the CDR3.